Presented here are 7 T cell receptor beta chains from one specimen sequenced in a study of blood T cell repertoires in COVID-19. Data came from immunoSEQ multiplex PCR; TCRdb stores just in-frame clones and leaves some out. The table records over 300,000 clones, approximately 88% of them present only once. Sample: peripheral blood. Every receptor here comes from a man aged 18 to 29 who had recovered from COVID-19.

The table lists this clone with a count of one. The chain uses TRBV19 and TRBJ2-2; perhaps TRBD2 as D (5 bases). The CDR3 contains 13 residues. The V end lost 1 base, the J end lost 7 bases, and 7 bases lay between the germline ends. Per germline, CDR1 LNHDA and CDR2 SQIVND (reference sequence). The CDR3 region is CASSIAGIGELFF. The DNA for the CDR3 is TGTGCCAGTAGTATAGCGGGGATCGGGGAGCTGTTTTTT.

This chain links TRBV11-3 with TRBJ2-1, with 12 bases fitting TRBD1. The CDR3 is 17 amino acids. V shed 5 bases, J shed 7 bases, and the junction held 12 bases outside the gene matches. The germline gives CDR1 SGHNT, CDR2 YENEEA. The CDR3 region has the DNA TGTGCCAGCAGCCTCGGGACAGGGGGCTCTTTGTTAAATGAGCAGTTCTTC. It translates to CASSLGTGGSLLNEQFF.

This rearrangement joins TRBV15 to TRBJ1-2; 10 bases fit TRBD1. Germline values: CDR1 LNHNV, CDR2 YYDKDF (reference sequence). The CDR3 length is 15 residues. V dropped 5 bases and J dropped 1; count of bases not matched to a gene: 4. CDR3 residues: CATSFRDRGNYGYTF. In nucleotides, the CDR3 is TGTGCCACCAGCTTCCGGGACAGGGGTAACTATGGCTACACCTTC.

V and J are TRBV5-1 and TRBJ1-1; 8 bases line up with TRBD1. V lost 2 bases to trimming and J lost 5 bases; unmatched junction nucleotides: 11. The CDR3 consists of 16 residues. Per germline, CDR1 SGHRS and CDR2 YFSETQ. The CDR3 DNA is TGCGCCAGCAGCTTCCCAGAGGGACAGGAAAGTACTGAAGCTTTCTTT. This codes for CASSFPEGQESTEAFF.

The CDR3 sequence is CASSHSGMGPGGHEQYF. CDR3 nucleotides: TGTGCCAGCAGCCATAGCGGGATGGGCCCTGGAGGTCACGAGCAGTACTTC. V gene TRBV3-1 (or the pseudogene TRBV3-2) combines with J gene TRBJ2-7; TRBD2 matches at 8 bases. V lost 3 bases and J lost 5; bases outside the gene matches: 15. Germline CDR1 and CDR2: LGHDT and YNNKEL (reference sequence). The CDR3 is 17 residues long.

This chain connects TRBV7-8 to TRBJ1-2, with D uncertain. V lost 1 base to trimming and J lost 8 bases, with 11 bases between them. There are 13 residues in the CDR3. Germline loops: CDR1 SGHVS, CDR2 FQNEAQ. The CDR3 DNA follows: TGTGCCAGCAGCTTAGGACACCTTGAGGGCTACACCTTC. This sequence encodes CASSLGHLEGYTF. Together with reference TRBV7-8 and TRBJ1-2, the CDR3 gives the full variable domain: GAGVSQSPRYKVAKRGQDVALRCDPISGHVSLFWYQQALGQGPEFLTYFQNEAQLDKSGLPSDRFFAERPEGSVSTLKIQRTQQEDSAVYLCASSLGHLEGYTFGSGTRLTVV.

The chain combines TRBV18 with TRBJ1-1, with 8 bases aligning to TRBD1. This CDR3 contains 16 residues. J gave up 3 bases and V 0 bases, and 6 bases lay outside the gene matches. CDR1 and CDR2 from the germline V gene are KGHSH and LQKENI. The CDR3 nucleotides read TGTGCCAGCTCACCACCCGGGACAGGCGGATACACTGAAGCTTTCTTT. This gives the protein CASSPPGTGGYTEAFF.